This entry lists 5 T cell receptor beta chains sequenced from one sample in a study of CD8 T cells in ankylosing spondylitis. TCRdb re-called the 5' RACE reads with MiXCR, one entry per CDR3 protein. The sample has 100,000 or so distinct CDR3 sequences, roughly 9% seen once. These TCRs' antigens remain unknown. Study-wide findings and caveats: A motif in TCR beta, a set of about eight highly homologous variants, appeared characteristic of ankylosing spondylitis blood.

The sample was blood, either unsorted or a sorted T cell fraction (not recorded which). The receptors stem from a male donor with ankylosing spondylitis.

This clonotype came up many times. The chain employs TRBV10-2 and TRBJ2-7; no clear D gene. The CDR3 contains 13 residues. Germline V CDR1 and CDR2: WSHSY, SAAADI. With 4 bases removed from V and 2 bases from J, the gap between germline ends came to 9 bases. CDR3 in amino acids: CASSVGRTYEQYV. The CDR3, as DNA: TGCGCCAGCAGTGTGGGCAGGACCTACGAGCAGTACGTC.

CDR3 sequence (DNA): TGTGCCAGCAGCTCGCCGACTGTACAGGTTTGGGGCAATGAGCAGTTCTTC. Its translation: CASSSPTVQVWGNEQFF. The J gene is TRBJ2-1, the V gene TRBV7-9, with D perhaps TRBD1 (5 bases). The CDR3 covers 17 residues. Germline V gene sequence: CDR1 SEHNR, CDR2 FQNEAQ (reference sequence). V lost 4 bases and J lost 6, with 22 bases in between.

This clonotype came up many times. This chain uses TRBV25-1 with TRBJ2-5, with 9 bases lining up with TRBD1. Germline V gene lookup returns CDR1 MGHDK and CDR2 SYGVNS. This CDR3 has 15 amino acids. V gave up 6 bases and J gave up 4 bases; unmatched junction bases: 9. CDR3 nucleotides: TGTGCCAGCAGCAAACCGGGACAGGGAGGAGAGACCCAGTACTTC. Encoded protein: CASSKPGQGGETQYF.

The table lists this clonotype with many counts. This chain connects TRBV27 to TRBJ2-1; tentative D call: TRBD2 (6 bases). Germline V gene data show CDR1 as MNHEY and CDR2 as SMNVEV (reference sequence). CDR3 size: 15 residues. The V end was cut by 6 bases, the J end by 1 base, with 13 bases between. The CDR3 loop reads CASRFGTDSYNEQFF. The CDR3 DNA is TGTGCCAGCAGATTCGGGACTGATTCCTACAATGAGCAGTTCTTC.

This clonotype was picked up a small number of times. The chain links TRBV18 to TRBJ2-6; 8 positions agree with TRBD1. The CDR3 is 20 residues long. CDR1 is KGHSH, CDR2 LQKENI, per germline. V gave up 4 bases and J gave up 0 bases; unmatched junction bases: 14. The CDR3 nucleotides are TGTGCCAGCTCACTCACAACGACAGGGGCCCTCCTCTCTGGGGCCAACGTCCTGACTTTC. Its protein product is CASSLTTTGALLSGANVLTF.